These T cell receptor beta chains were read from a single sample in a study of shared clonotypes between healthy human individuals. Generated by immunoSEQ multiplex PCR, the TCRdb table keeps only in-frame clones and is missing some. The profile shows approximately 1.5 million clones, around 98.5% of them singletons. Sequencing was carried out using naive CD4+ T cells sorted from blood. The origin of the receptors is a young man in good health. The CDR3 runs from the conserved cysteine through the conserved F or W. A D gene is named only where the DNA matches it firmly. Expanded clones get a size class; other rows say once, few or many, or leave the size out.

V gene,J gene,D gene,clone size,CDR3 DNA,CDR3 protein
TRBV29-1,TRBJ2-7,NA,NA,TGCAGCGTTGGAAGCCCCTCCCCCCTCTTAGGCGAGCAGTACTTC,CSVGSPSPLLGEQYF
TRBV9,TRBJ2-4,NA,NA,TGTGCCAGCAGCACCCGACTAGGGAGAAACATTCAGTACTTC,CASSTRLGRNIQYF
TRBV9,TRBJ2-1,TRBD2,NA,TGTGCCAGCAGCGATACCGGGGCGGGAGGGAACTACAATGAGCAGTTCTTC,CASSDTGAGGNYNEQFF
TRBV19,TRBJ2-2,NA,once,TGTGCCAGTAGTAGTACAGGCCTGAACACCGGGGAGCTGTTTTTT,CASSSTGLNTGELFF
TRBV21-1,TRBJ1-2,NA,NA,TGTGCCACCCCGGGGAGTCCTATCGTTGACTATGGCTACACCTTC,CATPGSPIVDYGYTF
TRBV7-9,TRBJ2-3,TRBD2,NA,TGTGCCAGCAGCTCCTCGGGACTAGCGTCAGATACGCAGTATTTT,CASSSSGLASDTQYF
TRBV18,TRBJ1-5,NA,NA,TGTGCCAGCTCACCACGGGATTTTCAGCCCCAGCATTTT,CASSPRDFQPQHF
TRBV7-9,TRBJ2-7,TRBD2,NA,TGTGCCAGCAGCCCGGGACTATTGAACGAGCAGTACTTC,CASSPGLLNEQYF
TRBV18,TRBJ1-3,NA,NA,TGTGCCAGCTCACCACATAGGGACTTCACCTCTGGAAACACCATATATTTT,CASSPHRDFTSGNTIYF
TRBV6-5,TRBJ2-5,NA,NA,TGTGCCAGCACCAGGGGTCGGGGGGAGACCCAGTACTTC,CASTRGRGETQYF
TRBV5-1,TRBJ2-3,TRBD2,NA,TGCGCCAGCAGTATAGGACTAGCGGGGCCACCTTACACAGATACGCAGTATTTT,CASSIGLAGPPYTDTQYF
TRBV15,TRBJ2-5,TRBD1,NA,TGTGCCACCAGCAGAGGCCAGACAGGGGGCGGAGAGACCCAGTACTTC,CATSRGQTGGGETQYF
TRBV14,TRBJ2-7,NA,NA,TGTGCCAGCAGCCAAGGGTGGCCCTGGGGCTCCTACGAGCAGTACTTC,CASSQGWPWGSYEQYF
TRBV5-6,TRBJ1-1,NA,NA,TGTGCCAGCAGCTTGATGCTCGGTAACACTGAAGCTTTCTTT,CASSLMLGNTEAFF
TRBV5-1,TRBJ2-5,NA,NA,TGCGCCAGCAGCTTCATCTCAGGCCCCAGAGAGACCCAGTACTTC,CASSFISGPRETQYF
TRBV28,TRBJ2-4,TRBD2,NA,TGTGCCAGCAGTTTTCCCATAGCGGGAGGTCGTCCCTTAGCCAAAAACATTCAGTACTTC,CASSFPIAGGRPLAKNIQYF
TRBV10-3,TRBJ1-4,NA,NA,TGTGCCATCAGTGCTCTACAGGGCCAAGGCGAAAAACTGTTTTTT,CAISALQGQGEKLFF
TRBV7-7,TRBJ2-7,TRBD2,NA,TGTGCTAGCAGCTTACTAGCGGGAGAAGGGGAGCAGTACTTC,CASSLLAGEGEQYF
TRBV2,TRBJ2-1,NA,NA,TGTGCCAGCAGTGGCGGGATCCTCAATGAGCAGTTCTTC,CASSGGILNEQFF
TRBV6-5,TRBJ2-5,NA,NA,TGTGCCAGCAGTTCTACAGGGTGGAGTGAGACCCAGTACTTC,CASSSTGWSETQYF
TRBV5-4,TRBJ2-7,NA,NA,TGTGCCAGCAGCCCTCAGCCGGGGTGGGCCTACGAGCAGTACTTC,CASSPQPGWAYEQYF
TRBV28,TRBJ1-3,TRBD1,NA,TGTGCCAGCAGTTTCTACAGGGGCTCTGGAAACACCATATATTTT,CASSFYRGSGNTIYF
TRBV2,TRBJ1-5,NA,NA,TGTGCCAGCAGTGATAGGACCGCGAGGCAGCCCCAGCATTTT,CASSDRTARQPQHF
TRBV9,TRBJ1-2,TRBD1,NA,TGTGCCAGCAGCGCCCCCTCAGACAGGGGAAATAACTATGGCTACACCTTC,CASSAPSDRGNNYGYTF
TRBV5-1,TRBJ2-5,NA,NA,TGCGCCAGCAGCCTCCAAGGTTGGGAGACCCAGTACTTC,CASSLQGWETQYF
TRBV5-8,TRBJ1-1,TRBD1,NA,TGTGCCAGCAGCTGGGACAGGGGAGAAGCTTTCTTT,CASSWDRGEAFF
TRBV4-1,TRBJ1-4,NA,NA,TGCGCCAGCAGCCAAGACCCTCTAGGCTCGGATGAAAAACTGTTTTTT,CASSQDPLGSDEKLFF